The TCR beta chain described here comes from a study of blood T cell repertoires in COVID-19. This CDR3 is 13 amino acids long. The V end lost 5 bases, the J end lost 2 bases, and 9 bases lay between the germline ends. The germline V gene has CDR1 SQVTM and CDR2 ANQGSEA. Profiling relied on immunoSEQ multiplex PCR, and the TCRdb table lists in-frame clones only, not all of them. This table holds around 130,000 clones, around 79% found once. What was sequenced was peripheral blood. The chain recombines TRBV29-1 with TRBJ2-2; D not resolved. The sequence was obtained from a man older than 75 with acute or convalescent COVID-19. Here the CDR3 reads CSVQASNTGELFF. CDR3 nucleotides: TGCAGCGTTCAGGCCTCAAACACCGGGGAGCTGTTTTTT.